These 3 T cell receptor beta chains were sequenced from one sample in a study of cytomegalovirus exposure and HLA in healthy donors (dated by TCRdb to between 2016 and 2019). Library preparation was by the immunoSEQ multiplex PCR assay. TCRdb mirrors the immuneACCESS table, restricted to in-frame sequences. Some clones are absent from its copies; in checked studies, under half trace to an unresolved V gene, and the reason for the others is unknown. The sample records some 120,000 clones, about 90% of which are singletons. 1.4% of the sample rests with the top ten. Sequencing was carried out using PBMCs. These receptor sequences come from a man aged 25-45 years in good health and CMV-seronegative.

This chain joins TRBV13 and TRBJ2-1, with TRBD2 identical over 8 bases. CDR1 is PRHDT, CDR2 FYEKMQ, per germline (reference sequence). This CDR3 spans 14 amino acids. Losses at the gene ends were 2 bases for V and 9 bases for J; bases not matched to a gene: 6. CDR3 sequence reads: CASSLTGGRTEQFF. The CDR3 nucleotides read TGTGCCAGCAGCTTAACGGGAGGGCGTACTGAGCAGTTCTTC.

The rearrangement uses TRBV29-1 and TRBJ2-2, with a possible D match to TRBD1 (5 bases). Between the trimmed V and J ends, which lost 7 bases and 4 bases, there was a span of 10 bases. This CDR3 has 12 amino acids. Per germline, CDR1 SQVTM and CDR2 ANQGSEA. CDR3 loop: CSAGPRTGELFF. CDR3 nucleotide sequence: TGCAGCGCAGGGCCGCGCACCGGGGAGCTGTTTTTT.

The chain carries TRBV5-5 and TRBJ1-1, with D tentatively TRBD1 (5 bases). This CDR3 spans 13 amino acids. V was shortened by 4 bases and J by 7 bases, with 14 bases between the two germline ends. Germline values: CDR1 SGHKS, CDR2 YYEKEE (reference sequence). CDR3: CASSDRQKNEAFF. The CDR3, as DNA: TGTGCCAGCAGCGACCGACAGAAGAATGAAGCTTTCTTT.